One T cell receptor beta chain is described in this entry. Its antigen is undetermined. TCRdb keeps only in-frame clones here, not all; method: immunoSEQ multiplex PCR. Here the sample spans some 150,000 clones, roughly 90% being singletons. This sample stems from a study of cytomegalovirus exposure and HLA in healthy donors. Germline V lookup: CDR1 MGHRA, CDR2 YSYEKL. The CDR3 extends over 16 amino acids. Trimming stripped 2 bases from V and 1 base from J, with 15 bases between. Separation from the roughly 700-subject first cohort characterized the roughly 130-subject validation cohort, to which the donors belonged. The study's findings and limits: For cytomegalovirus status, the classifier reportedly gave diagnoses with high specificity and sensitivity. Rare sequences made up most TCRs, while some public TCRs were found in many donors.

This TCR was recovered from a man aged 18-30 years in good health and CMV-seropositive. The sample consisted of PBMCs. The chain carries TRBV4-1 and TRBJ2-7; TRBD1 is a possible D gene (6 bases). CDR3 protein: CASSQRPGTSSYEQYF. The CDR3 DNA sequence: TGCGCCAGCAGCCAAAGGCCCGGGACATCTTCCTACGAGCAGTACTTC.